These 9 T cell receptor beta chains came from one sample sequenced in a study of blood T cell repertoires in COVID-19. Assay: immunoSEQ multiplex PCR; the TCRdb copy retains only in-frame clones and omits some. This table holds just over 300,000 clones, approximately 88% found once. Sequencing used PBMCs or T cells enriched from blood (not recorded which). These receptors were taken from a woman under 30 who had recovered from COVID-19.

The CDR3 DNA sequence: TGCGCCAGCAGCCACCCTCTACGGGATTCACCCCTCCACTTT. Amino acid sequence: CASSHPLRDSPLHF. V and J are TRBV4-1 and TRBJ1-6, with D unresolved. With 3 bases removed from V and 8 bases from J, the gap between germline ends came to 11 bases. The germline CDR1 and CDR2 sequences are MGHRA and YSYEKL. There are 14 residues in the CDR3.

The chain has TRBV7-3 and TRBJ2-1, with TRBD2 identical over 10 bases. Germline V gene sequence: CDR1 SGHTA, CDR2 FQGTGA. The V gene end was trimmed by 3 bases and the J gene end by 6 bases; junction bases not matched to a gene: 5. The CDR3 is 15 amino acids. The CDR3 reads CASSFSSGGFNEQFF. CDR3 nucleotides: TGTGCCAGCAGCTTCTCTAGCGGGGGTTTCAATGAGCAGTTCTTC.

The chain combines TRBV2 with TRBJ1-4; TRBD1 aligns across 10 bases. Per germline, CDR1 SNHLY and CDR2 FYNNEI. This CDR3 has 16 amino acids. V was clipped by 6 bases and J by 0 bases; unmatched bases: 4. The CDR3 loop is CASRPGTGATNEKLFF. CDR3 sequence (DNA): TGTGCCAGCAGACCCGGGACAGGGGCAACTAATGAAAAACTGTTTTTT.

V usage is TRBV14 and J usage is TRBJ1-1, with TRBD1 as a possible D gene (5 bases). From germline, CDR1 is SGHDN and CDR2 FVKESK. V was cut by 4 bases and J by 7 bases, with 13 bases left in between. The CDR3 contains 13 residues. In nucleotides, the CDR3 is TGTGCCAGCAGCCCCCAGGGTTACGTTGAAGCTTTCTTT. This gives the protein CASSPQGYVEAFF. Complete variable domain (other parts from reference TRBV14 and TRBJ1-1): EAGVTQFPSHSVIEKGQTVTLRCDPISGHDNLYWYRRVMGKEIKFLLHFVKESKQDESGMPNNRFLAERTGGTYSTLKVQPAELEDSGVYFCASSPQGYVEAFFGQGTRLTVV.

The rearrangement joins TRBV14 to TRBJ1-1, with 8 bases identical to TRBD1. The CDR3 has 16 amino acids. CDR1 and CDR2 (germline): SGHDN, FVKESK. Losses at the gene ends were 1 base for V and 1 base for J; bases not matched to a gene: 5. This CDR3 reads CASSQARQGRNTEAFF. The CDR3 nucleotides read TGTGCCAGCAGCCAAGCCCGACAGGGGCGGAACACTGAAGCTTTCTTT.

This clone occurred once. The chain recombines TRBV7-9 with TRBJ2-5; 7 positions agree with TRBD1. Losses at the gene ends were 1 base for V and 0 bases for J; bases not matched to a gene: 5. The CDR3 covers 16 residues. Germline V CDR1 and CDR2: SEHNR, FQNEAQ (reference sequence). The CDR3 nucleotides read TGTGCCAGCAGCTTAGAAGGGGGCCCCTACCAAGAGACCCAGTACTTC. Translation gives CASSLEGGPYQETQYF.

V usage is TRBV5-1 and J usage is TRBJ1-2; D is undetermined. This CDR3 comprises 11 residues. The germline CDR1 and CDR2 sequences are SGHRS and YFSETQ. V gave up 3 bases and J gave up 7 bases, with 7 bases separating them. The CDR3 DNA follows: TGCGCCAGCAGCTCCGGCGGTGGCTACACCTTC. This encodes CASSSGGGYTF. Drawing the rest from reference TRBV5-1 and TRBJ1-2, the complete variable domain is KAGVTQTPRYLIKTRGQQVTLSCSPISGHRSVSWYQQTPGQGLQFLFEYFSETQRNKGNFPGRFSGRQFSNSRSEMNVSTLELGDSALYLCASSSGGGYTFGSGTRLTVV.

V is TRBV15 and J is TRBJ1-3; no definite D call. The CDR3 loop spans 15 amino acids. Germline V gene data show CDR1 as LNHNV and CDR2 as YYDKDF (reference sequence). V gave up 5 bases and J gave up 0 bases, with 11 bases separating them. The CDR3 loop reads CATSHWAISGNTIYF. Here the CDR3 DNA reads TGTGCCACCAGCCACTGGGCGATCTCTGGAAACACCATATATTTT.

The rearrangement links TRBV6-2 or TRBV6-3 to TRBJ1-5; 7 nucleotides match TRBD1. J lost 4 bases, V lost 2 bases, and 2 bases had no gene match. The CDR3 contains 14 residues. Germline V lookup: CDR1 MNHEY, CDR2 SVGEGT. The CDR3 nucleotides are TGTGCCAGCAGTTACAGGACAGGAAATCAGCCCCAGCATTTT. It translates to CASSYRTGNQPQHF.